This T cell receptor beta chain was sequenced during a study of neurological immune-mediated disorders. PBMCs numbering 2 million and stored at -80 C yielded the unsorted libraries. The authors made cDNA by 5'RACE with 10-nucleotide random UMIs. TCRdb re-called the 5' RACE reads with MiXCR, one entry per CDR3 protein. The repertoire has about 78,000 distinct CDR3 sequences, about 5% of them found once; the top ten carry 2% to 2.5%. General study points: The multiple sclerosis repertoire cluster was not associated with any clinical or MRI feature. One cluster of related CDR3 sequences contained, by phylogenetic grouping, the repertoires of 18 of 34 multiple sclerosis patients and formed a possible signature.

This clonotype showed up many times. Its matching antigen is unknown. The source material was PBMCs. This clonotype was sampled from a woman in her twenties or thirties with multiple sclerosis.

CDR3 nucleotide sequence: TGTGCCAGCAGCCCCCCGTCGAGAGAGACCCAGTACTTC. Protein: CASSPPSRETQYF. The J gene is TRBJ2-5, the V gene TRBV5-5; no firm D call. CDR1 and CDR2 (germline): SGHKS, YYEKEE (reference sequence). V was pared by 4 bases and J by 4 bases, with 11 bases between. The CDR3 consists of 13 residues.